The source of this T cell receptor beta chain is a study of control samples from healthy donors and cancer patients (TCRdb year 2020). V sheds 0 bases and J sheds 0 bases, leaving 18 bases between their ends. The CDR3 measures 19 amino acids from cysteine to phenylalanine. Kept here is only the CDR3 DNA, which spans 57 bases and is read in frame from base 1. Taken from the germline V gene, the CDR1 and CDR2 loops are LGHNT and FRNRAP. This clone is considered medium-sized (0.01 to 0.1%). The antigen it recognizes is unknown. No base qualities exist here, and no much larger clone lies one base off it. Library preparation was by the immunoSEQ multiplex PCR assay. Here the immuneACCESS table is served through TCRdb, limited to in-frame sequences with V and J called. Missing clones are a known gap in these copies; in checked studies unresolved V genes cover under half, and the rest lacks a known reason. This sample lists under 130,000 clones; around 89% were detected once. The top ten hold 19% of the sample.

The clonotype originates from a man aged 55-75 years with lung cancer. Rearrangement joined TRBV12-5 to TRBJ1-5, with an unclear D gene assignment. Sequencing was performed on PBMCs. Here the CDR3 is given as CASGLVLDGEATSNQPQHF. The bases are TGTGCTAGTGGTTTGGTACTTGATGGGGAAGCCACTAGCAATCAGCCCCAGCATTTT.